Each of the 27 T cell receptor beta chains below was sequenced from the same sample in a study of radiotherapy plus CTLA-4 blockade in lung cancer. This table comes from immunoSEQ multiplex PCR, and its TCRdb copy is limited to in-frame clones, with some not included. The table lists some 90,000 clones, approximately 86% of them singletons. This sample comprised peripheral blood, obtained from a patient treated with radiotherapy plus ipilimumab. The receptors derive from a human donor with non-small cell lung cancer who had a partial response to radiotherapy plus ipilimumab.

The chain carries TRBV20-1 and TRBJ2-5, with 7 positions matching TRBD1. Germline CDR1 reads DFQATT; CDR2 reads SNEGSKA (reference sequence). Germline trimming cut 3 bases from V and 5 bases from J; bases unmatched to any gene: 0. This CDR3 comprises 11 residues. The CDR3 bases are TGCAGTGCTAGGACAGGGGAGACCCAGTACTTC. As protein: CSARTGETQYF.

This clone was seen a few times. J is TRBJ1-4 and V is TRBV5-1; 7 bases map to TRBD1. The germline V gene encodes CDR1 SGHRS and CDR2 YFSETQ. With V trimmed by 0 bases and J by 4 bases, 3 bases remained unmatched. There are 15 residues in the CDR3. The CDR3 region is CASSLEGQNNEKLFF. In DNA form, the CDR3 reads TGCGCCAGCAGCTTGGAGGGACAGAATAATGAAAAACTGTTTTTT.

The chain has TRBV19 and TRBJ2-6, with TRBD1 identical over 8 bases. Germline trimming cut 2 bases from V and 7 bases from J; bases unmatched to any gene: 13. The CDR3 runs to 18 residues. Germline lookup yields CDR1 LNHDA and CDR2 SQIVND (reference sequence). CDR3 in amino acids: CASSIKTGVQTGANVLTF. CDR3 coding DNA: TGTGCCAGTAGTATAAAGACAGGGGTTCAGACCGGAGCCAACGTCCTGACTTTC. Drawing the rest from reference TRBV19 and TRBJ2-6, the complete variable domain is DGGITQSPKYLFRKEGQNVTLSCEQNLNHDAMYWYRQDPGQGLRLIYYSQIVNDFQKGDIAEGYSVSREKKESFPLTVTSAQKNPTAFYLCASSIKTGVQTGANVLTFGAGSRLTVL.

This chain connects TRBV6-6 to TRBJ1-5; 7 nucleotides align to TRBD1. The CDR3 loop spans 15 amino acids. Losses at the gene ends were 6 bases for V and 4 bases for J; bases not matched to a gene: 9. The germline gives CDR1 MNHNY, CDR2 SVGAGI (reference sequence). The CDR3 nucleotides are TGTGCCAGCAGCCGCTTGGACAGGATTAATCAGCCCCAGCATTTT. It codes for CASSRLDRINQPQHF.

The chain links TRBV9 to TRBJ2-2; weak D call: TRBD2 (6 bases). The CDR3 is 19 amino acids. CDR1 and CDR2 (germline): SGDLS, YYNGEE. Between the trimmed V and J ends, which lost 4 bases and 0 bases, there was a span of 22 bases. CDR3 sequence: CASSNGRLGRTSNTGELFF. CDR3 coding DNA: TGTGCCAGCAGCAATGGGAGGTTAGGACGGACTTCGAACACCGGGGAGCTGTTTTTT.

As DNA, the CDR3 is TGTGCCAGCAGCGGACTAGCGGCCTCCTACAATGAGCAGTTCTTC. Translation gives CASSGLAASYNEQFF. V is TRBV28 and J is TRBJ2-1; 10 positions agree with TRBD2. Germline trimming cut 6 bases from V and 0 bases from J; bases unmatched to any gene: 2. The CDR3 contains 15 residues. CDR1 MDHEN and CDR2 SYDVKM come from the germline V gene.

This clone was observed a few times. The V and J genes are TRBV10-2 and TRBJ2-4, with a possible D match to TRBD1 (5 bases). Between the trimmed V and J ends, which lost 7 bases and 10 bases, there was a span of 20 bases. The CDR3 spans 14 residues. Germline V gene lookup returns CDR1 WSHSY and CDR2 SAAADI. In DNA, the CDR3 is TGCGCCAGCACCCTAGGGGCGTACGAAGGGATTCAGTACTTC. Protein product: CASTLGAYEGIQYF.

The rearrangement joins TRBV14 to TRBJ2-3; D call uncertain. From germline, CDR1 is SGHDN and CDR2 FVKESK. Trimming removed 6 bases at V and 6 bases at J, with 10 bases between. The CDR3 contains 12 residues. Here the CDR3 reads CASSLEQDTQYF. CDR3 coding DNA: TGTGCCAGCAGTCTTGAACAGGATACGCAGTATTTT.

The chain combines TRBV20-1 with TRBJ2-1, with D unresolved. CDR3 size: 11 residues. Trimming took 0 bases from V and 8 from J, leaving 5 bases between them. Looked up from germline, CDR1 is DFQATT and CDR2 is SNEGSKA (reference sequence). CDR3 region: CSAREQYEQFF. The CDR3 DNA is TGCAGTGCTAGAGAACAGTATGAGCAGTTCTTC.

V gene TRBV11-2 combines with J gene TRBJ2-7; 12 bases are shared with TRBD2. The CDR3 has 19 residues. V dropped 6 bases and J dropped 2; count of bases not matched to a gene: 17. Germline V gene lookup returns CDR1 SGHAT and CDR2 FQNNGV. The CDR3: CASSPHPGTSGPTTYEQYF. CDR3 bases: TGTGCCAGCAGTCCCCACCCCGGGACTAGCGGGCCCACCACCTACGAGCAGTACTTC.

The CDR3 region is CASSLNTGNTEAFF. The CDR3 region has the DNA TGTGCCAGCAGTTTAAATACAGGGAACACTGAAGCTTTCTTT. The gene calls are TRBV27 and TRBJ1-1, with a possible D match to TRBD1 (5 bases). CDR3 size: 14 residues. Trimming cost V 2 bases and J 1 base, with 8 bases left between them. CDR1 MNHEY and CDR2 SMNVEV come from the germline V gene (reference sequence).

The chain combines TRBV7-2 with TRBJ2-1; maybe TRBD2 (5 bases). V was trimmed by 7 bases and J by 4 bases, leaving 20 bases between them. This CDR3 region has 16 residues. Looked up from germline, CDR1 is SGHTA and CDR2 is FQGNSA. The chain's CDR3 is CASNPRAGSTYNEQFF. Written as DNA, the CDR3 is TGTGCCAGCAACCCTAGGGCGGGTTCCACTTACAATGAGCAGTTCTTC.

The rearrangement links TRBV5-4 to TRBJ1-5; D gene unclear. Germline CDR1 and CDR2: SGHNT and YYREEE (reference sequence). The CDR3 is made up of 14 amino acids. V was cut by 4 bases and J by 0 bases, with 8 bases left in between. In DNA, the CDR3 is TGTGCCAGCAGCGCGGGAAATAGCAATCAGCCCCAGCATTTT. Its translation: CASSAGNSNQPQHF.

This rearrangement joins TRBV5-1 to TRBJ2-7; TRBD2 matches at 10 bases. V gave up 1 base and J gave up 0 bases; unmatched junction bases: 10. Germline CDR1 reads SGHRS; CDR2 reads YFSETQ. The CDR3 loop spans 18 amino acids. The CDR3 DNA reads TGCGCCAGCAGCTTGAGCCTAGCGGGAGCCCACCTCTCCTACGAGCAGTACTTC. Its protein is CASSLSLAGAHLSYEQYF.

The chain uses TRBV9 and TRBJ2-7; D remains unclear. The V and J ends lost 0 bases and 2 bases respectively, with 6 bases between them. Germline CDR1 reads SGDLS; CDR2 reads YYNGEE. The length of the CDR3 is 13 residues. Written as DNA, the CDR3 is TGTGCCAGCAGCGTAGGTCAGACCTACGAGCAGTACTTC. Protein: CASSVGQTYEQYF.

In nucleotides, the CDR3 is TGTGCCAGCCAGGTGGAGACCGGGACAGGCCACGAGCAGTACGTC. Encoded protein: CASQVETGTGHEQYV. The chain has TRBV19 and TRBJ2-7; TRBD1 agrees at 8 bases. With 9 bases clipped from V and 5 bases from J, the junction kept 15 bases outside the gene matches. The length of the CDR3 is 15 residues. Germline V lookup: CDR1 LNHDA, CDR2 SQIVND (reference sequence).

This chain uses TRBV28 with TRBJ1-5; 10 nucleotides align to TRBD1. Losses at the gene ends were 5 bases for V and 3 bases for J; bases not matched to a gene: 7. This CDR3 contains 16 residues. In germline, CDR1 is MDHEN, CDR2 SYDVKM. The CDR3 protein is CASSPSGQGNNQPQHF. The DNA for the CDR3 is TGTGCCAGCAGTCCCTCGGGACAGGGGAACAATCAGCCCCAGCATTTT.

This clone was seen only once. The gene calls are TRBV28 and TRBJ2-4; perhaps TRBD1 as D (6 bases). CDR3 length: 15 amino acids. Germline loops: CDR1 MDHEN, CDR2 SYDVKM. V dropped 3 bases and J dropped 3 bases, with 12 bases sitting between them. The CDR3 sequence: CASSFPTGFKNIQYF. The CDR3 DNA follows: TGTGCCAGCAGTTTTCCAACAGGGTTCAAAAACATTCAGTACTTC.

CDR3 region: CASSTSTGKETQYF. The CDR3 DNA follows: TGTGCCAGCAGCACCTCGACAGGAAAAGAGACCCAGTACTTC. The chain is built from TRBV11-3 and TRBJ2-5; maybe TRBD1 (6 bases). This CDR3 comprises 14 residues. V was trimmed by 5 bases and J by 3 bases, leaving 13 bases between them. CDR1 and CDR2 from the germline V gene are SGHNT and YENEEA.

V is TRBV5-5 and J is TRBJ1-1; TRBD1 matches at 11 bases. Trimming cost V 0 bases and J 4 bases; bases outside gene matches: 14. Germline values: CDR1 SGHKS, CDR2 YYEKEE (reference sequence). The CDR3 contains 19 residues. The CDR3 spells CASSLVGTGGGHRSTEAFF. The CDR3 DNA reads TGTGCCAGCAGCTTGGTTGGGACAGGGGGAGGACATCGGAGCACTGAAGCTTTCTTT. The full variable domain, with the rest looked up from reference TRBV5-5 and TRBJ1-1, is DAGVTQSPTHLIKTRGQQVTLRCSPISGHKSVSWYQQVLGQGPQFIFQYYEKEERGRGNFPDRFSARQFPNYSSELNVNALLLGDSALYLCASSLVGTGGGHRSTEAFFGQGTRLTVV.

A few counts support this clone. The CDR3 here is CASSIGDSTSYNEQFF. In DNA form, the CDR3 reads TGTGCCAGCAGCATCGGGGACAGCACCTCTTACAATGAGCAGTTCTTC. This rearrangement joins TRBV5-6 to TRBJ2-1, with 7 bases that match TRBD1. The CDR3 has 16 amino acids. The ends lost 4 bases at V and 4 bases at J; junction bases unmatched: 11. Germline CDR1 is SGHDT and CDR2 is YYEEEE.

The chain has TRBV7-9 and TRBJ2-5; 9 bases line up with TRBD1. Trimming cost V 5 bases and J 8 bases; bases outside gene matches: 9. The CDR3 consists of 14 residues. The germline V gene encodes CDR1 SEHNR and CDR2 FQNEAQ (reference sequence). CDR3 loop: CASSLIRDRVTQYF. As DNA, the CDR3 is TGTGCCAGCAGCCTGATCCGGGACAGGGTAACCCAGTACTTC.

J is TRBJ2-5 and V is TRBV28; D gene ambiguous. Germline assignment: CDR1 MDHEN and CDR2 SYDVKM. CDR3 length: 13 residues. V shed 4 bases and J shed 0 bases, with 6 bases lying between them. CDR3 sequence reads: CASSSQYQETQYF. As DNA, the CDR3 is TGTGCCAGCAGTTCTCAGTACCAAGAGACCCAGTACTTC.

This chain uses TRBV19 with TRBJ1-1; 8 bases map to TRBD1. The junction had 5 bases not matched to a gene; V was cut back by 4 bases and J by 1 base. This CDR3 is built from 15 residues. Germline V gene sequence: CDR1 LNHDA, CDR2 SQIVND (reference sequence). CDR3 DNA: TGTGCCAGTAGTAAGGGGGACAGGTGGAACACTGAAGCTTTCTTT. Translated: CASSKGDRWNTEAFF. Full variable domain (outside the CDR3, taken from reference TRBV19 and TRBJ1-1): DGGITQSPKYLFRKEGQNVTLSCEQNLNHDAMYWYRQDPGQGLRLIYYSQIVNDFQKGDIAEGYSVSREKKESFPLTVTSAQKNPTAFYLCASSKGDRWNTEAFFGQGTRLTVV.

The gene calls are TRBV5-1 and TRBJ2-5; tentatively, D is TRBD1 (5 bases). The germline V gene encodes CDR1 SGHRS and CDR2 YFSETQ. The V end was cut by 0 bases, the J end by 0 bases, with 9 bases between. The CDR3 is made up of 15 amino acids. In DNA, the CDR3 is TGCGCCAGCAGCTTGGCCCCCAGGGACCAAGAGACCCAGTACTTC. Amino acid sequence: CASSLAPRDQETQYF. The full variable domain, rest sourced from reference TRBV5-1 and TRBJ2-5, is KAGVTQTPRYLIKTRGQQVTLSCSPISGHRSVSWYQQTPGQGLQFLFEYFSETQRNKGNFPGRFSGRQFSNSRSEMNVSTLELGDSALYLCASSLAPRDQETQYFGPGTRLLVL.

This clone has only one observation. The gene calls are TRBV6-1 and TRBJ1-6; 7 positions agree with TRBD1. This CDR3 has 15 amino acids. The V gene end was trimmed by 6 bases and the J gene end by 5 bases; junction bases not matched to a gene: 7. Looked up from germline, CDR1 is MNHNS and CDR2 is SASEGT. CDR3 loop: CASRYKGADNSPLHF. In DNA, the CDR3 is TGTGCCAGCAGGTACAAGGGGGCTGATAATTCACCCCTCCACTTT.

This chain connects TRBV6-5 to TRBJ2-7; a possible D gene is TRBD2 (6 bases). Germline assignment: CDR1 MNHEY and CDR2 SVGAGI. The CDR3 is made up of 14 amino acids. V lost 0 bases and J 0 bases, leaving 6 bases between the germline ends. The CDR3 here is CASSYSEGSYEQYF. The CDR3 DNA follows: TGTGCCAGCAGTTACTCGGAGGGCTCCTACGAGCAGTACTTC.